A selection of T cell receptor beta chains follows, all from one sample in a study of response to subunit inactivated influenza vaccine. TCRdb independently ran MiXCR on the RT-PCR reads; one entry per CDR3 protein. The sample includes 150,000 to 200,000 distinct CDR3 sequences, 10% to 15% of them seen just once. The sample was also linked to a second study, of T cells expressing NK-cell markers.

The sample consisted of CD8+ T cells sorted from PBMCs, taken approximately 13 days after vaccination. The receptors shown here come from a man in his fifties who received an inactivated influenza vaccine. The CDR3 runs from the conserved cysteine through the conserved F or W. Fields, in order: V gene, J gene, CDR3 protein.

v_call: TRBV25-1
j_call: TRBJ2-3
cdr3_aa: CASSATGEATDTQYF

v_call: TRBV5-6
j_call: TRBJ2-1
cdr3_aa: CASSSRDRIYNEQFF

v_call: TRBV29-1
j_call: TRBJ2-7
cdr3_aa: CSVLNRGANEQYF

v_call: TRBV12-3/TRBV12-4
j_call: TRBJ2-2
cdr3_aa: CATPLGTGANTGELFF

v_call: TRBV27
j_call: TRBJ2-1
cdr3_aa: CASSLGMNNEQFF

v_call: TRBV7-9
j_call: TRBJ2-7
cdr3_aa: CASSPLAGGYEQYF

v_call: TRBV12-3/TRBV12-4
j_call: TRBJ2-7
cdr3_aa: CASSLPGGGEQYF

v_call: TRBV5-1
j_call: TRBJ1-2
cdr3_aa: CASSWAHGRGYGYTF

v_call: TRBV12-3/TRBV12-4
j_call: TRBJ2-5
cdr3_aa: CASSGAGGRETQYF

v_call: TRBV28
j_call: TRBJ2-7
cdr3_aa: CASSHGTGGFRNEQYF

v_call: TRBV7-9
j_call: TRBJ1-2
cdr3_aa: CASSLPGEGYGYTF

v_call: TRBV12-3/TRBV12-4
j_call: TRBJ2-1
cdr3_aa: CASSFSEHNEQFF

v_call: TRBV12-3/TRBV12-4
j_call: TRBJ2-7
cdr3_aa: CASSSVSPYEQYF

v_call: TRBV28
j_call: TRBJ1-1
cdr3_aa: CASSLTGVDTEAFF

v_call: TRBV6-5
j_call: TRBJ2-4
cdr3_aa: CASSYSPLRGRVDIQYF

v_call: TRBV29-1
j_call: TRBJ2-7
cdr3_aa: CSVEEGGGLYEQYF

v_call: TRBV29-1
j_call: TRBJ2-7
cdr3_aa: CSVGQGGTYEQYF

v_call: TRBV6-5
j_call: TRBJ2-3
cdr3_aa: CASSSSGGTFLTDTQYF

v_call: TRBV3-1
j_call: TRBJ2-7
cdr3_aa: CASSQGRRSYEQYF

v_call: TRBV7-9
j_call: TRBJ2-5
cdr3_aa: CASSETRGSQETQYF

v_call: TRBV7-8
j_call: TRBJ2-3
cdr3_aa: CASSSRDSYSTDTQYF

v_call: TRBV28
j_call: TRBJ2-5
cdr3_aa: CASSSEHRETQYF

v_call: TRBV6-1
j_call: TRBJ2-4
cdr3_aa: CASREQSIQYF

v_call: TRBV24-1
j_call: TRBJ2-2
cdr3_aa: CATSDPTNTGELFF

v_call: TRBV27
j_call: TRBJ2-7
cdr3_aa: CASRRPGTGYYEQYF

v_call: TRBV5-4
j_call: TRBJ2-3
cdr3_aa: CASSGGTLNTDTQYF

v_call: TRBV4-2
j_call: TRBJ2-7
cdr3_aa: CASSQATGGAYEQYF

v_call: TRBV6-5
j_call: TRBJ2-3
cdr3_aa: CASSYESRLTDTQYF

v_call: TRBV18
j_call: TRBJ2-5
cdr3_aa: CASSKRTQETQYF

v_call: TRBV27
j_call: TRBJ1-5
cdr3_aa: CASSLRGAGGWQPQHF

v_call: TRBV5-4
j_call: TRBJ1-1
cdr3_aa: CASSSGLLGGGTEAFF

v_call: TRBV12-3/TRBV12-4
j_call: TRBJ2-3
cdr3_aa: CASSGVVFVQSGVGTDTQYF

v_call: TRBV5-1
j_call: TRBJ2-5
cdr3_aa: CASSYYRAAQETQYF

v_call: TRBV7-2
j_call: TRBJ1-3
cdr3_aa: CASSYLGPRNTIYF

v_call: TRBV12-3/TRBV12-4
j_call: TRBJ2-1
cdr3_aa: CASSLFGLTANEQFF

v_call: TRBV7-9
j_call: TRBJ1-5
cdr3_aa: CASSLESSNQPQHF

v_call: TRBV7-8
j_call: TRBJ2-2
cdr3_aa: CASSAAGFVNTGELFF

v_call: TRBV12-3/TRBV12-4
j_call: TRBJ2-5
cdr3_aa: CASVLQGLETQYF

v_call: TRBV19
j_call: TRBJ2-1
cdr3_aa: CATSISSYNEQFF

v_call: TRBV6-6
j_call: TRBJ2-7
cdr3_aa: CASSYSADYEQYF

v_call: TRBV12-3/TRBV12-4
j_call: TRBJ1-1
cdr3_aa: CASSPYGGMNTEAFF

v_call: TRBV20-1
j_call: TRBJ2-7
cdr3_aa: CSAIPLEAGGSYEQYF

v_call: TRBV9
j_call: TRBJ2-3
cdr3_aa: CASSVEVGGADTQYF

v_call: TRBV27
j_call: TRBJ1-5
cdr3_aa: CASRYRGSNQPQHF

v_call: TRBV5-1
j_call: TRBJ1-2
cdr3_aa: CASSLGTDNYGYTF

v_call: TRBV28
j_call: TRBJ2-5
cdr3_aa: CASSFSALLFQETQYF

v_call: TRBV20-1
j_call: TRBJ2-7
cdr3_aa: CSARGLAAYEQYF

v_call: TRBV5-1
j_call: TRBJ2-7
cdr3_aa: CASSPWAIGGYEQYF

v_call: TRBV29-1
j_call: TRBJ2-7
cdr3_aa: CSVEDLETGVYEQYF

v_call: TRBV9
j_call: TRBJ2-2
cdr3_aa: CASSVALPAGPSGELFF

v_call: TRBV4-3
j_call: TRBJ2-1
cdr3_aa: CASSQDKGNYYNEQFF

v_call: TRBV6-2/TRBV6-3
j_call: TRBJ2-7
cdr3_aa: CASSLSTTSGGTYEQYF

v_call: TRBV28
j_call: TRBJ2-7
cdr3_aa: CASSLGPDRVSYEQYF

v_call: TRBV28
j_call: TRBJ2-5
cdr3_aa: CASSLSTSPETQYF

v_call: TRBV28
j_call: TRBJ2-5
cdr3_aa: CASSDIDSMLSQETQYF

v_call: TRBV28
j_call: TRBJ2-7
cdr3_aa: CASSLVRAYSEQYF

v_call: TRBV10-2
j_call: TRBJ2-1
cdr3_aa: CASSDRGPFPGNEQFF

v_call: TRBV7-9
j_call: TRBJ2-3
cdr3_aa: CASKWASTDTQYF

v_call: TRBV7-3
j_call: TRBJ1-1
cdr3_aa: CASSSFPGTEAFF

v_call: TRBV4-3
j_call: TRBJ1-2
cdr3_aa: CASSQDHLRGAPGYTF